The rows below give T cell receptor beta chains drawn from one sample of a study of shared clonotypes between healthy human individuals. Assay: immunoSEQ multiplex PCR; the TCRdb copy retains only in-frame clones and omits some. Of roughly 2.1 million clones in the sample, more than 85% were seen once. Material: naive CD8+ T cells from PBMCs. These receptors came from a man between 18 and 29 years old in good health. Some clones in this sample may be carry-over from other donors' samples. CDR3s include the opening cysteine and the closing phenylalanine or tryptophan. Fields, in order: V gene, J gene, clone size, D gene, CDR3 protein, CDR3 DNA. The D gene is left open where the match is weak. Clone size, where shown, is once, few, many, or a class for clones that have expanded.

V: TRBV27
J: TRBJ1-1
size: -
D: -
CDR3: CASSLEGINTEAFF
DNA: TGTGCCAGCAGTTTAGAGGGAATAAACACTGAAGCTTTCTTT

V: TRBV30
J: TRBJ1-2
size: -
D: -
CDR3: CAWTPLGADYGYTF
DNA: TGTGCCTGGACTCCCCTCGGGGCAGACTATGGCTACACCTTC

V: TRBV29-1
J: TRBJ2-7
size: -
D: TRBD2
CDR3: CSVREATYEQYF
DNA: TGCAGCGTTCGGGAGGCGACCTACGAGCAGTACTTC

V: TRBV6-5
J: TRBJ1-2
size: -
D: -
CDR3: CASSYSEGIYGYTF
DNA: TGTGCCAGCAGTTACTCGGAAGGGATCTATGGCTACACCTTC

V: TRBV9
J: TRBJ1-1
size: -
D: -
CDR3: CASSQRPNVRGHTEAFF
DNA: TGTGCCAGCAGCCAGAGACCGAATGTCAGGGGTCACACTGAAGCTTTCTTT

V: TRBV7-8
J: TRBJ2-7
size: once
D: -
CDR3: CASSLEWGEQYF
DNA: TGTGCCAGCAGCTTAGAGTGGGGGGAGCAGTACTTC

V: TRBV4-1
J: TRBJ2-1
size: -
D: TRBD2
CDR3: CASSQGLPNYEQFF
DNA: TGCGCCAGCAGCCAGGGACTACCTAACTATGAGCAGTTCTTC

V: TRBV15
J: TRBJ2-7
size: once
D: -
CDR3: CATTQGTQQYF
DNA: TGTGCCACTACCCAGGGGACTCAGCAGTACTTC

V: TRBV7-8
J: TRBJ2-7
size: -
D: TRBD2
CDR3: CASSDKLAGPSYEQYF
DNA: TGTGCCAGCAGCGACAAACTAGCGGGGCCTTCCTACGAGCAGTACTTC

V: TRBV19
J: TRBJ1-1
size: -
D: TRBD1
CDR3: CASSPGGTEAFF
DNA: TGTGCCAGTAGCCCAGGGGGCACTGAAGCTTTCTTT

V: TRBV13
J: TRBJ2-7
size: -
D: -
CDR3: CASSLSLAPPSEQYF
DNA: TGTGCCAGCAGCTTAAGTCTAGCGCCTCCCTCCGAGCAGTACTTC

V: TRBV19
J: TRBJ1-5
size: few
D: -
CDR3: CASSILSGVNQPQHF
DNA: TGTGCCAGTAGTATACTGTCAGGCGTCAATCAGCCCCAGCATTTT

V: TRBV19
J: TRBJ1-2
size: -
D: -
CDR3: CASSPRGGTNYGYTF
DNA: TGTGCCAGTAGTCCCCGGGGGGGCACTAACTATGGCTACACCTTC

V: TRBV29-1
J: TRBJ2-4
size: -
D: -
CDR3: CSVAKGGDLYSNIQYF
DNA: TGCAGCGTCGCAAAGGGGGGGGACTTATACTCAAACATTCAGTACTTC

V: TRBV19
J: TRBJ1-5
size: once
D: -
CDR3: CASKLQGIDQPQHF
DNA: TGTGCCAGTAAACTACAGGGAATTGATCAGCCCCAGCATTTT

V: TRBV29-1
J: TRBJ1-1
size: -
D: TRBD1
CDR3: CSVRLGQGDTEAFF
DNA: TGCAGCGTTCGACTAGGACAGGGGGACACTGAAGCTTTCTTT

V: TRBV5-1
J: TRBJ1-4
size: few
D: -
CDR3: CASSQRGHEKLFF
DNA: TGCGCCAGCAGCCAGCGTGGGCATGAAAAACTGTTTTTT

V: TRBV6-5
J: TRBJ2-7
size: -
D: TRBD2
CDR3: CASSYSQAGRGEQYF
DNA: TGTGCCAGCAGTTACTCGCAGGCCGGGAGGGGCGAGCAGTACTTC

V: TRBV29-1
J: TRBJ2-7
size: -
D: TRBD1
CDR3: CSVWDRSYEQYF
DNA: TGCAGCGTCTGGGACAGATCCTACGAGCAGTACTTC

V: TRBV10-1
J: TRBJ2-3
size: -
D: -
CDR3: CASSDGASVYTDTQYF
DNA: TGCGCCAGCAGTGATGGGGCCAGTGTATACACAGATACGCAGTATTTT

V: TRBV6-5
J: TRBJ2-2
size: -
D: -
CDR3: CASSYGARTGELFF
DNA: TGTGCCAGCAGTTACGGGGCGAGGACCGGGGAGCTGTTTTTT

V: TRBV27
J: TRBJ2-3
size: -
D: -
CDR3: CASSPRVDTQYF
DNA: TGTGCCAGCAGTCCTAGGGTGGATACGCAGTATTTT

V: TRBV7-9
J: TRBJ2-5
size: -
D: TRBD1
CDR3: CASSPRDREQETQYF
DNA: TGTGCCAGCAGCCCACGGGACAGGGAGCAAGAGACCCAGTACTTC

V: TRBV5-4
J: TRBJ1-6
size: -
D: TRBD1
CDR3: CASSSRGRNSPLHF
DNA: TGTGCCAGCAGCTCCAGGGGGCGGAATTCACCCCTCCACTTT

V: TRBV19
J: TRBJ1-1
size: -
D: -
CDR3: CASTVGRVMNTEAFF
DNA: TGTGCCAGTACCGTCGGGCGGGTCATGAACACTGAAGCTTTCTTT

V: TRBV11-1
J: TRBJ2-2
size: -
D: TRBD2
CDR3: CASSFQRERGGELFF
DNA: TGTGCCAGCAGCTTCCAGCGGGAGAGGGGCGGGGAGCTGTTTTTT

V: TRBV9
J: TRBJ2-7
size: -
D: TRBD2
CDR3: CASSVGTSGRYEQYF
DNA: TGTGCCAGCAGCGTAGGGACTAGCGGGAGATACGAGCAGTACTTC

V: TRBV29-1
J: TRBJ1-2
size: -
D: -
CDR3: CSVGRREQRTYGYTF
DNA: TGCAGCGTGGGACGCCGGGAACAGCGAACGTATGGCTACACCTTC

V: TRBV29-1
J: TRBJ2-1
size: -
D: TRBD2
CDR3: CSVEAGLNYNEQFF
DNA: TGCAGCGTTGAAGCGGGACTAAACTACAATGAGCAGTTCTTC

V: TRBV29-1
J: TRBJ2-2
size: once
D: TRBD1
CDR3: CSAPGQGAGELFF
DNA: TGCAGCGCTCCGGGACAGGGGGCCGGGGAGCTGTTTTTT

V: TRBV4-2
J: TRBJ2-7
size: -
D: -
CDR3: CASSPDSYEQYF
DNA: TGTGCCAGCAGCCCCGACTCCTACGAGCAGTACTTC

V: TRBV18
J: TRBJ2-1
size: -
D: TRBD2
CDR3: CASSPPGLAGTYNEQFF
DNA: TGTGCCAGCTCACCTCCAGGACTAGCGGGAACCTACAATGAGCAGTTCTTC

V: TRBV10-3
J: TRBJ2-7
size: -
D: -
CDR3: CAISESSGVKGYEQYF
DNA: TGTGCCATCAGTGAGTCGTCGGGGGTGAAGGGATACGAGCAGTACTTC

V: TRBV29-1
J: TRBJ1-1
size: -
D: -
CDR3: CSVEQLIGAFF
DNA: TGCAGCGTTGAACAGTTGATCGGAGCTTTCTTT

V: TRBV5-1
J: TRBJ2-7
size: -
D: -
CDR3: CASSFNRGYPYEQYF
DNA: TGCGCCAGCAGCTTCAATCGCGGGTACCCATACGAGCAGTACTTC

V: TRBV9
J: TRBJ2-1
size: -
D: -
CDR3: CASSVVGDNKKQFF
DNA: TGTGCCAGCAGCGTAGTTGGGGACAACAAAAAGCAGTTCTTC

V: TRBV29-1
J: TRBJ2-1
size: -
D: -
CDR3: CSVVGWRDEQFF
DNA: TGCAGCGTTGTGGGCTGGAGGGATGAGCAGTTCTTC

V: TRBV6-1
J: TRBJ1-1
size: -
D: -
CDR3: CASSESRHGAFF
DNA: TGTGCCAGCAGTGAATCCAGGCATGGAGCTTTCTTT

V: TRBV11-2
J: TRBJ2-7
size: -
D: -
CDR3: CASSLSSAIYEQYF
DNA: TGTGCCAGCAGCTTAAGCTCAGCGATCTACGAGCAGTACTTC

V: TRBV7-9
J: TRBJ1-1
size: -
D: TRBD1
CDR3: CASSSGTANTEAFF
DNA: TGTGCCAGCAGCTCCGGGACAGCGAACACTGAAGCTTTCTTT

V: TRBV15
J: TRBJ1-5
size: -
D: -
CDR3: CATSRDRGGRRPQHF
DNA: TGTGCCACCAGCAGAGATAGGGGGGGTCGGAGGCCCCAGCATTTT

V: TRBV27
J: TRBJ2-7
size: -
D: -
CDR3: CASSFGSGLTYEQYF
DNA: TGTGCCAGCAGTTTTGGGAGCGGGCTCACCTACGAGCAGTACTTC

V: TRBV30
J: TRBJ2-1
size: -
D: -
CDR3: CAWSVVIVAEQFF
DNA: TGTGCCTGGAGTGTAGTCATCGTGGCTGAGCAGTTCTTC

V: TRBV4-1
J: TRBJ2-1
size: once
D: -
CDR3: CASSVGAAALNEQFF
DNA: TGCGCCAGCAGCGTCGGGGCGGCAGCTCTCAATGAGCAGTTCTTC

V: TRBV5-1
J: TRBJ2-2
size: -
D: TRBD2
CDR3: CASSPTSGVNTGELFF
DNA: TGCGCCAGCAGCCCGACTAGCGGGGTGAACACCGGGGAGCTGTTTTTT

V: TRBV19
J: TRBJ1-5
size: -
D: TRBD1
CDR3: CASRGTVGSNQPQHF
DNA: TGTGCCAGTAGGGGGACAGTAGGAAGCAATCAGCCCCAGCATTTT

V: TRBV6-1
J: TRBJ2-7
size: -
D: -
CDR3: CASRGRAAGEQYF
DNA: TGTGCCAGCAGAGGCCGGGCTGCCGGGGAGCAGTACTTC

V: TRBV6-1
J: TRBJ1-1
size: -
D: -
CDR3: CAGGGHPRAFF
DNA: TGTGCCGGGGGGGGACACCCGAGGGCTTTCTTT

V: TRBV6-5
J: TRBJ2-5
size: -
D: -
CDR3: CASSPHQGWETQYF
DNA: TGTGCCAGCAGCCCACACCAGGGTTGGGAGACCCAGTACTTC

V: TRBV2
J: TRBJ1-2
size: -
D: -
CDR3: CASSEGRATYGYTF
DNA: TGTGCCAGCAGTGAAGGCCGCGCCACCTATGGCTACACCTTC

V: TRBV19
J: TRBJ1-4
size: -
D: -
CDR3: CASSTGASTNEKLFF
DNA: TGTGCCAGTAGTACAGGGGCCTCGACTAATGAAAAACTGTTTTTT

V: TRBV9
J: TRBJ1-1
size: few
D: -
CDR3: CASSRGNTEAFF
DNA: TGTGCCAGCAGCAGGGGTAACACTGAAGCTTTCTTT

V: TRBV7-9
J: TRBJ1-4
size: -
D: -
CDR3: CASSLADQASEKLFF
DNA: TGTGCCAGCAGCTTAGCGGACCAAGCGAGCGAAAAACTGTTTTTT

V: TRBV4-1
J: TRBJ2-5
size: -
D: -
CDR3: CASSQGRGPETQYF
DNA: TGCGCCAGCAGCCAAGGCAGGGGCCCAGAGACCCAGTACTTC

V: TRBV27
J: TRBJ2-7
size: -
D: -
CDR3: CASSLGGSRYEQYF
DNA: TGTGCCAGCAGCCTTGGGGGTAGCAGGTACGAGCAGTACTTC

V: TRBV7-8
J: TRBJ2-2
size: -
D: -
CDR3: CASSPGWGTPNTGELFF
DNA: TGTGCCAGCAGCCCCGGTTGGGGGACTCCGAACACCGGGGAGCTGTTTTTT

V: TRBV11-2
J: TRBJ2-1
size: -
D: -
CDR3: CASSLERRSYNEQFF
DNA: TGTGCCAGCAGCTTAGAGCGTCGCTCCTACAATGAGCAGTTCTTC

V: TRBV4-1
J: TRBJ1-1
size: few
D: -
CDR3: CASSPTANTEAFF
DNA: TGCGCCAGCAGCCCGACAGCCAACACTGAAGCTTTCTTT

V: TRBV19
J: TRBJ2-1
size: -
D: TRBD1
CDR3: CASTNNRDRGNYNEQFF
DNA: TGTGCCAGTACCAATAACCGGGACAGGGGGAACTACAATGAGCAGTTCTTC